A single sample gave rise to the 23 T cell receptor beta chains below, sequenced in a study of Ad26.COV2.S vaccination and SARS-CoV-2 variants. The protocol was immunoSEQ multiplex PCR, while the TCRdb copy is restricted to in-frame clones and leaves out a portion. The sample records hundreds of thousands of clones, about 90% being singletons. The material was peripheral blood, obtained after recovery from COVID-19. Receptor source: a human donor who had recovered from COVID-19.

V is TRBV7-6 and J is TRBJ1-3; 8 nucleotides align to TRBD1. J gave up 4 bases and V 5 bases, and 25 bases lay outside the gene matches. The CDR3 runs to 21 residues. Germline V gene data show CDR1 as SGHVS and CDR2 as FNYEAQ. The CDR3 protein is CASSPQPASKGRGHSGNTIYF. In DNA form, the CDR3 reads TGTGCCAGCAGCCCTCAACCGGCCTCAAAGGGCAGGGGGCATTCCGGAAACACCATATATTTT.

The chain recombines TRBV2 with TRBJ1-1; perhaps TRBD1 as D (6 bases). Germline values: CDR1 SNHLY, CDR2 FYNNEI. The CDR3 consists of 14 residues. V lost 6 bases and J 0 bases, leaving 11 bases between the germline ends. The CDR3 DNA is TGTGCCAGCAGCCCCCAGGGGTTGAACACTGAAGCTTTCTTT. This codes for CASSPQGLNTEAFF.

The V gene is TRBV3-1 (or the pseudogene TRBV3-2), the J gene TRBJ1-3; D remains unclear. Trimming left V 0 bases short and J 6 bases short, with 12 bases between. Germline assignment: CDR1 LGHDT and CDR2 YNNKEL (reference sequence). The CDR3 has 15 residues. Here the CDR3 reads CASSQDYQILNTIYF. The DNA of the CDR3 is TGTGCCAGCAGCCAAGATTATCAGATTCTAAACACCATATATTTT.

V gene TRBV6-2 or TRBV6-3 combines with J gene TRBJ1-5; D remains unclear. With 0 bases removed from V and 3 bases from J, the gap between germline ends came to 3 bases. The CDR3 contains 13 residues. Germline V gene lookup returns CDR1 MNHEY and CDR2 SVGEGT. DNA for the CDR3: TGTGCCAGCAGTTACTCGATCAATCAGCCCCAGCATTTT. Protein product: CASSYSINQPQHF.

The gene calls are TRBV11-2 and TRBJ1-2, with TRBD1 matching over 7 bases. The germline gives CDR1 SGHAT, CDR2 FQNNGV. This CDR3 has 14 residues. Trimming cost V 7 bases and J 8 bases; bases outside gene matches: 13. DNA for the CDR3: TGTGCCAGCACCCCTATTAAGGGGGCGGAAGGCTACACCTTC. Its translation is CASTPIKGAEGYTF.

The rearrangement links TRBV18 to TRBJ1-1; 7 bases agree with TRBD1. Germline CDR1 KGHSH, CDR2 LQKENI. CDR3 length: 14 amino acids. The trim removed 5 bases at V and 4 bases at J, leaving 7 bases unmatched. The CDR3 nucleotides read TGTGCCAGCTCAACGGTAACAGGGGCCACTGAAGCTTTCTTT. Protein: CASSTVTGATEAFF. The complete variable domain, with remaining parts taken from reference TRBV18 and TRBJ1-1, reads NAGVMQNPRHLVRRRGQEARLRCSPMKGHSHVYWYRQLPEEGLKFMVYLQKENIIDESGMPKERFSAEFPKEGPSILRIQQVVRGDSAAYFCASSTVTGATEAFFGQGTRLTVV.

The rearrangement uses TRBV7-9 and TRBJ1-1, with a tentative D call TRBD1 (5 bases). V was clipped by 3 bases and J by 11 bases, with 13 bases between them. The CDR3 sequence is 12 residues long. Germline assignment: CDR1 SEHNR and CDR2 FQNEAQ (reference sequence). The CDR3 DNA sequence: TGTGCCAGCAGCTTGGGACTTTATGGGGCTTTCTTT. Protein sequence: CASSLGLYGAFF.

The CDR3 sequence is CASRGTSGETQYF. For the CDR3, the DNA is TGTGCCAGCAGGGGGACTAGTGGGGAGACCCAGTACTTC. The gene calls are TRBV6-5 and TRBJ2-5, with 8 bases identical to TRBD2. This CDR3 is built from 13 residues. Germline V gene data show CDR1 as MNHEY and CDR2 as SVGAGI. V was clipped by 6 bases and J by 5 bases; unmatched bases: 5.

This clone occurred once. This chain joins TRBV15 and TRBJ1-1; 7 positions agree with TRBD1. The trim removed 8 bases at V and 2 bases at J, leaving 5 bases unmatched. There are 13 residues in the CDR3. The germline V gene has CDR1 LNHNV and CDR2 YYDKDF (reference sequence). The CDR3 bases are TGTGCCACCCGCCGACAGGGAAACACTGAAGCTTTCTTT. Protein: CATRRQGNTEAFF. Complete variable domain (other parts from reference TRBV15 and TRBJ1-1): DAMVIQNPRYQVTQFGKPVTLSCSQTLNHNVMYWYQQKSSQAPKLLFHYYDKDFNNEADTPDNFQSRRPNTSFCFLDIRSPGLGDTAMYLCATRRQGNTEAFFGQGTRLTVV.

CDR3 region: CASSLGGTFGGYTF. For the CDR3, the DNA is TGTGCCAGCAGCTTAGGTGGAACCTTCGGGGGCTACACCTTC. The chain links TRBV7-2 to TRBJ1-2; no definite D call. The CDR3 consists of 14 residues. Trimming cost V 1 base and J 8 bases, with 14 bases left between them. Looked up from germline, CDR1 is SGHTA and CDR2 is FQGNSA.

The chain uses TRBV4-2 and TRBJ2-3, with 8 bases identical to TRBD2. The J segment lost 0 bases and the V segment lost 0 bases, leaving 8 bases of the junction unmatched. CDR3 size: 18 residues. Germline V gene lookup returns CDR1 LGHNA and CDR2 YNFKEQ. CDR3 coding DNA: TGTGCCAGCAGCCAAGATCCAATAGCGGGGACTAGCACAGATACGCAGTATTTT. Translation gives CASSQDPIAGTSTDTQYF.

The chain uses TRBV6-5 and TRBJ2-1, with 10 bases fitting TRBD2. The junction had 6 bases not matched to a gene; V was cut back by 2 bases and J by 5 bases. From germline, CDR1 is MNHEY and CDR2 SVGAGI. The CDR3 is made up of 16 amino acids. The CDR3 region has the DNA TGTGCCAGCAGTTACGGAGAGCGGGGGGGCGACAATGAGCAGTTCTTC. As protein: CASSYGERGGDNEQFF.

The chain uses TRBV7-9 and TRBJ2-5, with 12 bases that match TRBD1. The CDR3 is made up of 16 amino acids. V was clipped by 4 bases and J by 3 bases; unmatched bases: 6. From germline, CDR1 is SEHNR and CDR2 FQNEAQ (reference sequence). The CDR3 DNA reads as TGTGCCAGCAGCTCCTCCGGGACAGGGGGCAAAGAGACCCAGTACTTC. Amino acid sequence: CASSSSGTGGKETQYF.

Worth noting for this clone: Compared with germline, one end of the junction differs, possibly owing to a read error. The rearrangement uses TRBV18 and TRBJ1-1, with 9 bases that match TRBD1. Germline V gene data show CDR1 as KGHSH and CDR2 as LQKENI. CDR3 length: 16 residues. The DNA for the CDR3 is TGTGCCAGCTCACCACCCACAGGGGGCGTGAAGACTGAAGCTTTCTTT. Translation: CASSPPTGGVKTEAFF.

The gene calls are TRBV27 and TRBJ2-3; TRBD2 aligns across 7 bases. The germline gives CDR1 MNHEY, CDR2 SMNVEV (reference sequence). After removal of 4 bases from V and 2 bases from J, the junction contained 3 bases not matched to a gene. This CDR3 has 14 residues. DNA of the CDR3: TGTGCCAGCAGTTGGAGCGGGGACACAGATACGCAGTATTTT. It yields the protein CASSWSGDTDTQYF.

The chain couples TRBV5-8 to TRBJ2-2; D is undetermined. V was cut by 1 base and J by 6 bases, with 7 bases left in between. The CDR3 is made up of 13 amino acids. Per germline, CDR1 SGHTS and CDR2 YDEGEE. In DNA form, the CDR3 reads TGTGCCAGCAGCTTGATCGGTGCCGGGGAGCTGTTTTTT. Translation gives CASSLIGAGELFF.

The CDR3 protein is CASSLYFWDSNSGANVLTF. The CDR3 DNA follows: TGTGCCAGCAGTTTATATTTCTGGGACAGTAACTCTGGGGCCAACGTCCTGACTTTC. This chain connects TRBV27 to TRBJ2-6; the match to TRBD1 covers 7 bases. V was pared by 1 base and J by 0 bases, with 9 bases of the junction left unmatched. The germline CDR1 and CDR2 sequences are MNHEY and SMNVEV (reference sequence). The CDR3 runs to 19 residues.

This clone appeared a single time. The V and J genes are TRBV25-1 and TRBJ2-2; 7 nucleotides align to TRBD1. The CDR3 consists of 15 residues. Looked up from germline, CDR1 is MGHDK and CDR2 is SYGVNS. V shed 6 bases, J shed 4 bases, and the junction held 8 bases outside the gene matches. The CDR3 reads CASSWQTGSTGELFF. The CDR3 DNA is TGTGCCAGCAGCTGGCAGACAGGGAGCACCGGGGAGCTGTTTTTT.

The rearrangement links TRBV6-6 to TRBJ2-5; 9 nucleotides match TRBD2. This CDR3 spans 18 amino acids. Germline V lookup: CDR1 MNHNY, CDR2 SVGAGI (reference sequence). J was trimmed by 0 bases and V by 5 bases; bases with no gene match: 13. CDR3 in DNA: TGTGCCAGCAGTCCGCGGGGGGGCCCGTTCGCCTACCAAGAGACCCAGTACTTC. Encoded protein: CASSPRGGPFAYQETQYF.

The genes are TRBV29-1 and TRBJ2-3; D is possibly TRBD1 (6 bases). Germline CDR1 is SQVTM and CDR2 is ANQGSEA. The V gene lost 7 bases and the J gene lost 6 bases, with 8 bases spanning the gap. This CDR3 has 10 amino acids. The CDR3 DNA is TGCAGCGCTGACAGGGATACGCAGTATTTT. Translated: CSADRDTQYF.

This sequence joins TRBV18 and TRBJ1-1, with a tentative D call TRBD1 (5 bases). The CDR3 totals 13 residues. Germline CDR1 KGHSH, CDR2 LQKENI. Trimming cost V 1 base and J 7 bases, with 10 bases left between them. The CDR3 DNA is TGTGCCAGCTCACCACTGTCAGGACATGAAGCTTTCTTT. Residues: CASSPLSGHEAFF.

The V call is TRBV21-1, the J call TRBJ2-7; the table names TRBD1, a call not compared with the DNA. TRBV21-1 is labeled a pseudogene. The CDR3 length is 14 residues. Here the CDR3 reads CASSTQTGTGTQYF. For the CDR3, the DNA is TGTGCCAGCAGCACCCAGACAGGCACCGGGACACAGTACTTC.

This clone was seen once. The chain links TRBV11-2 to TRBJ1-2; no clear D. Germline V gene sequence: CDR1 SGHAT, CDR2 FQNNGV. Trimming removed 0 bases at V and 7 bases at J, with 9 bases between. The CDR3 totals 13 residues. CDR3 sequence: CASSLEGSAGYTF. The CDR3 nucleotides are TGTGCCAGCAGCTTAGAAGGTAGTGCTGGCTACACCTTC.